What follows are 9 T cell receptor beta chains derived from one specimen sequenced in a study of blood T cell repertoires in COVID-19. Data came from immunoSEQ multiplex PCR; TCRdb stores just in-frame clones and leaves some out. Counted here are about 14,000 clones, approximately 88% occurring once; the ten biggest clones make up 17%. Sequenced input: peripheral blood. The receptors derive from a human donor with active COVID-19. The donor label of this sample is uncertain.

The chain has TRBV5-1 and TRBJ2-7; tentatively, D is TRBD2 (6 bases). V dropped 0 bases and J dropped 5 bases, with 15 bases sitting between them. The CDR3 is 15 residues long. Germline V gene data show CDR1 as SGHRS and CDR2 as YFSETQ. CDR3 in DNA: TGCGCCAGCAGCTTGGCCGGCGGGGTAATGAACGAGCAGTACTTC. Protein sequence: CASSLAGGVMNEQYF.

V gene TRBV28 combines with J gene TRBJ2-6, with D possibly being TRBD2 (6 bases). Germline CDR1 MDHEN, CDR2 SYDVKM. V shed 6 bases and J shed 0 bases, with 18 bases lying between them. This CDR3 has 18 residues. Here the CDR3 DNA reads TGTGCCAGCAGCCCGTGGGGGGTACACTCCTCTGGGGCCAACGTCCTGACTTTC. This sequence encodes CASSPWGVHSSGANVLTF.

The chain couples TRBV5-1 to TRBJ2-5; TRBD1 agrees at 8 bases. The CDR3 covers 15 residues. Germline V gene sequence: CDR1 SGHRS, CDR2 YFSETQ. V gave up 1 base and J gave up 1 base; unmatched junction bases: 3. CDR3 in DNA: TGCGCCAGCAGCTTGTACGGACAGGGCCAAGAGACCCAGTACTTC. Protein product: CASSLYGQGQETQYF. The full variable domain, in which reference TRBV5-1 and TRBJ2-5 provide the parts outside the CDR3, is KAGVTQTPRYLIKTRGQQVTLSCSPISGHRSVSWYQQTPGQGLQFLFEYFSETQRNKGNFPGRFSGRQFSNSRSEMNVSTLELGDSALYLCASSLYGQGQETQYFGPGTRLLVL.

This clone was seen once. The J gene is TRBJ1-1, the V gene TRBV5-1; weak D call: TRBD1 (5 bases). Germline V gives CDR1 SGHRS, CDR2 YFSETQ. V shed 4 bases and J shed 4 bases, with 17 bases lying between them. This CDR3 is built from 15 residues. For the CDR3, the DNA is TGCGCCAGCAGCCCCGAACAGGTCGGTCTCACTGAAGCTTTCTTT. It yields the protein CASSPEQVGLTEAFF.

The rearrangement links TRBV11-2 to TRBJ1-1; D is uncertain. Deletions cut 5 bases from V and 1 base from J, with 14 bases between. The CDR3 loop spans 15 amino acids. CDR1 and CDR2 (germline): SGHAT, FQNNGV. In DNA form, the CDR3 reads TGTGCCAGCAGCGCCCTACGGACTCCGAACACTGAAGCTTTCTTT. The encoded protein is CASSALRTPNTEAFF.

The chain is built from TRBV30 and TRBJ2-7; TRBD1 agrees at 7 bases. The CDR3 is made up of 13 amino acids. The germline CDR1 and CDR2 sequences are GTSNPN and SVGIG (reference sequence). Unmatched junction bases numbered 2, after V lost 2 bases and J lost 1 base. Here the CDR3 DNA reads TGTGCCTGGAGTCGGGACAGTTCCTACGAGCAGTACTTC. Translation gives CAWSRDSSYEQYF.

Note on this clone: Other DNA sequences of this sample code for an identical CDR3. The chain recombines TRBV11-2 with TRBJ1-1; perhaps TRBD1 as D (5 bases). Germline V gives CDR1 SGHAT, CDR2 FQNNGV. The ends were cut back, 5 bases at V and 8 bases at J, with 18 bases in the middle. The CDR3 totals 14 residues. CDR3 loop: CASSPERDPWEAFF. CDR3 bases: TGTGCCAGCAGCCCAGAGCGGGACCCTTGGGAAGCTTTCTTT.

In DNA, the CDR3 is TGTGCCAGCAGCTTGGTTCGGGACACAGCTAACTATGGCTACACCTTC. Amino acid sequence: CASSLVRDTANYGYTF. This chain links TRBV5-6 with TRBJ1-2; perhaps TRBD1 as D (6 bases). The CDR3 length is 16 residues. V lost 0 bases to trimming and J lost 0 bases, with 12 bases between them. Germline values: CDR1 SGHDT, CDR2 YYEEEE. Full variable domain (missing parts from reference TRBV5-6 and TRBJ1-2): DAGVTQSPTHLIKTRGQQVTLRCSPKSGHDTVSWYQQALGQGPQFIFQYYEEEERQRGNFPDRFSGHQFPNYSSELNVNALLLGDSALYLCASSLVRDTANYGYTFGSGTRLTVV.

The chain carries TRBV11-2 and TRBJ1-2; D perhaps matches TRBD1 (5 bases). CDR3 length equals 13 residues. Germline V gives CDR1 SGHAT, CDR2 FQNNGV. The ends were cut back, 5 bases at V and 8 bases at J, with 15 bases in the middle. The CDR3 protein is CASSPWEGMGYTF. CDR3 nucleotide sequence: TGTGCCAGCAGCCCCTGGGAGGGGATGGGCTACACCTTC.